The 23 T cell receptor beta chains presented below share a single source sample, sequenced in a study of blood T cell repertoires in COVID-19. Profiled with immunoSEQ multiplex PCR; TCRdb holds only in-frame clones, not every one. This sample has 55,000 to 80,000 clones, with about 88% found just once. Source material: peripheral blood. All receptors derive from a man at least 80 years old with acute or convalescent COVID-19.

This rearrangement joins TRBV7-3 to TRBJ2-2; D remains unclear. This CDR3 has 14 residues. Germline CDR1 and CDR2: SGHTA and FQGTGA. Trimming pared 2 bases from V and 4 bases from J, leaving 8 bases between. The CDR3 is CASSLGQVTGELFF. The DNA for the CDR3 is TGTGCCAGCAGCTTAGGGCAAGTCACCGGGGAGCTGTTTTTT.

The V gene is TRBV7-2, the J gene TRBJ2-1, with a tentative D call TRBD1 (6 bases). The V and J ends lost 5 bases and 16 bases respectively, with 15 bases between them. The length of the CDR3 is 11 residues. The germline V gene encodes CDR1 SGHTA and CDR2 FQGNSA. CDR3 nucleotide sequence: TGTGCCAGCAGCCTGGGGGCAGACGGTTTCTTC. It yields the protein CASSLGADGFF.

The chain joins TRBV15 to TRBJ2-4, with TRBD1 identical over 9 bases. This CDR3 comprises 19 residues. V shed 0 bases, J shed 0 bases, and the junction held 9 bases outside the gene matches. Per the germline V gene, CDR1 is LNHNV and CDR2 is YYDKDF (reference sequence). CDR3 sequence (DNA): TGTGCCACCAGCAGAGATCGGGACAGGGCCCCGGGAGCCAAAAACATTCAGTACTTC. It specifies CATSRDRDRAPGAKNIQYF.

The rearrangement links TRBV6-2 or TRBV6-3 to TRBJ2-6; 8 bases are shared with TRBD1. V shed 6 bases and J 4 bases; nucleotides not matched to a gene: 5. CDR1 and CDR2 (germline): MNHEY, SVGEGT. There are 15 residues in the CDR3. The CDR3 DNA is TGTGCCAGCAGCTCAGGGGGCTCCGGGGCCAACGTCCTGACTTTC. Protein sequence: CASSSGGSGANVLTF.

As concerns this clone: Other DNA sequences in the sample encode the same CDR3. The chain has TRBV27 and TRBJ1-2; D might be TRBD1 (6 bases). V was pared by 5 bases and J by 4 bases, with 14 bases between. The CDR3 extends over 14 amino acids. The germline V gene encodes CDR1 MNHEY and CDR2 SMNVEV (reference sequence). The CDR3 is CASSPSGRGYGYTF. The CDR3 DNA reads as TGTGCCAGCAGTCCATCGGGCAGGGGCTATGGCTACACCTTC.

The chain couples TRBV5-8 to TRBJ1-5; 7 nucleotides line up with TRBD1. This CDR3 is 15 amino acids long. Germline V gives CDR1 SGHTS, CDR2 YDEGEE. V trimming: 5 bases; J trimming: 6 bases; junction bases outside the gene matches: 11. The CDR3 DNA reads TGTGCCAGCAGACCCGGACAGGCGGACCTTCAGCCCCAGCATTTT. Its translation: CASRPGQADLQPQHF.

This chain uses TRBV10-3 with TRBJ1-1; D is undetermined. Germline CDR1 is ENHRY and CDR2 is SYGVKD. V was shortened by 2 bases and J by 5 bases, with 9 bases between the two germline ends. The CDR3 sequence is 13 residues long. For the CDR3, the DNA is TGTGCCATCAGTGAGATCGATAGAACTGAAGCTTTCTTT. Protein product: CAISEIDRTEAFF.

The chain has TRBV30 and TRBJ1-4; D is perhaps TRBD1 (5 bases). The germline gives CDR1 GTSNPN, CDR2 SVGIG (reference sequence). Deletions cut 2 bases from V and 2 bases from J, with 12 bases between. The CDR3 runs 15 residues. The CDR3 sequence: CAWSPRSGTNEKLFF. In nucleotides, the CDR3 is TGTGCCTGGAGTCCTAGGTCAGGGACTAATGAAAAACTGTTTTTT.

The genes are TRBV19 and TRBJ1-1, with 7 bases lining up with TRBD1. This CDR3 has 16 amino acids. V dropped 4 bases and J dropped 4; count of bases not matched to a gene: 12. Per the germline V gene, CDR1 is LNHDA and CDR2 is SQIVND (reference sequence). The CDR3: CASSTSDRALSTEAFF. DNA of the CDR3: TGTGCCAGTAGTACCTCCGACAGGGCCTTGAGCACTGAAGCTTTCTTT.

This clone was detected only once. V and J are TRBV5-1 and TRBJ1-1, with D possibly matching TRBD1 (6 bases). The V end lost 3 bases, the J end lost 2 bases, and 8 bases lay between the germline ends. Germline V CDR1 and CDR2: SGHRS, YFSETQ. The CDR3 runs 13 residues. CDR3 sequence: CASSSQGNTEAFF. The CDR3 region has the DNA TGCGCCAGCAGCTCACAGGGAAACACTGAAGCTTTCTTT.

This clone was seen a few times. This sequence joins TRBV2 and TRBJ2-1, with TRBD1 as a possible D gene (6 bases). The CDR3 has 15 amino acids. CDR1 SNHLY and CDR2 FYNNEI come from the germline V gene. The ends were cut back, 6 bases at V and 0 bases at J, with 12 bases in the middle. The CDR3 spells CASSSTGFSYNEQFF. CDR3 in DNA: TGTGCCAGCAGCTCCACAGGGTTCTCCTACAATGAGCAGTTCTTC.

The chain joins TRBV7-8 to TRBJ1-5, with 10 positions matching TRBD1. The CDR3 is 14 amino acids. The V gene end was trimmed by 5 bases and the J gene end by 7 bases; junction bases not matched to a gene: 5. Germline values: CDR1 SGHVS, CDR2 FQNEAQ. The CDR3, as DNA: TGTGCCAGCAGCGGACAGGGGGACAACCAGCCCCAGCATTTT. Translation gives CASSGQGDNQPQHF.

This chain joins TRBV6-5 and TRBJ1-1; D uncertain. The germline gives CDR1 MNHEY, CDR2 SVGAGI. CDR3 length: 12 residues. V lost 8 bases and J 10 bases, leaving 17 bases between the germline ends. The CDR3 is CASSRAAGRAFF. In DNA, the CDR3 is TGTGCCAGCTCGAGGGCCGCAGGAAGAGCTTTCTTT.

V usage is TRBV5-4 and J usage is TRBJ1-1; TRBD1 matches at 10 bases. The CDR3 totals 16 residues. The V and J ends lost 4 bases and 1 base, in that order; junction bases with no gene match: 7. Germline values: CDR1 SGHNT, CDR2 YYREEE (reference sequence). CDR3 in amino acids: CASSPGQGQANTEAFF. The CDR3 DNA sequence: TGTGCCAGCAGCCCGGGACAGGGGCAGGCGAACACTGAAGCTTTCTTT.

About this clone: An end of the junction does not agree with germline; a read error may underlie this. The chain couples TRBV5-6 to TRBJ1-4; 8 nucleotides agree with TRBD1. The germline CDR1 and CDR2 sequences are SGHDT and YYEEEE. The CDR3 consists of 14 residues. CDR3 in amino acids: CASSYDRGNGKLFF. CDR3 nucleotide sequence: TGTGCCAGCAGCTACGACAGGGGTAATGGAAAACTGTTTTTT.

The chain joins TRBV3-1 (or the pseudogene TRBV3-2) to TRBJ2-2; D uncertain. Germline V gene sequence: CDR1 LGHDT, CDR2 YNNKEL (reference sequence). The CDR3 consists of 13 residues. V was trimmed by 2 bases and J by 7 bases, leaving 8 bases between them. The CDR3 reads CASSQLGVGELFF. CDR3 nucleotide sequence: TGTGCCAGCAGCCAACTAGGAGTCGGGGAGCTGTTTTTT.

The rearrangement joins TRBV19 to TRBJ1-2, with TRBD1 as a possible D gene (5 bases). The V gene lost 5 bases and the J gene lost 1 base, with 23 bases spanning the gap. CDR1 is LNHDA, CDR2 SQIVND, per germline (reference sequence). The CDR3 runs to 18 residues. For the CDR3, the DNA is TGTGCCAGTAGTGTCTCAGGAACGGGGGGTACCTTTAACTATGGCTACACCTTC. It codes for CASSVSGTGGTFNYGYTF.

The rearrangement uses TRBV6-1 and TRBJ1-2; D not certain. The germline V gene has CDR1 MNHNS and CDR2 SASEGT. The germline V and J ends were trimmed by 0 bases and 5 bases, with 10 bases remaining between them. This CDR3 contains 14 residues. The CDR3 here is CASSEANRLYGYTF. CDR3 bases: TGTGCCAGCAGTGAAGCGAACCGTCTATATGGCTACACCTTC.

V usage is TRBV5-1 and J usage is TRBJ2-5, with D perhaps matching TRBD1 (5 bases). The CDR3 has 15 residues. V was pared by 0 bases and J by 0 bases, with 9 bases between. Looked up from germline, CDR1 is SGHRS and CDR2 is YFSETQ. The CDR3 nucleotides are TGCGCCAGCAGCTTGGGGTCAGGGAACCAAGAGACCCAGTACTTC. As protein: CASSLGSGNQETQYF.

The chain is built from TRBV12-3 or TRBV12-4 and TRBJ1-5; D is ambiguous. Trimming shortened V by 7 bases and J by 4 bases, and 11 bases separated the two germline ends. The CDR3 sequence is 13 residues long. The CDR3 DNA sequence: TGTGCCAGCACCAAAAGCGGGAATCAGCCCCAGCATTTT. This sequence encodes CASTKSGNQPQHF.

The chain is built from TRBV15 and TRBJ1-2, with 7 bases aligning to TRBD1. J gave up 8 bases and V 0 bases, and 6 bases lay outside the gene matches. The CDR3 sequence is 14 residues long. The germline V gene encodes CDR1 LNHNV and CDR2 YYDKDF (reference sequence). CDR3: CATSRDKGADGYTF. CDR3 sequence (DNA): TGTGCCACCAGCAGAGATAAGGGGGCTGACGGCTACACCTTC.

The chain has TRBV5-1 and TRBJ2-5, with 8 bases aligning to TRBD1. The CDR3 consists of 15 residues. J lost 4 bases, V lost 2 bases, and 7 bases had no gene match. Germline loops: CDR1 SGHRS, CDR2 YFSETQ. DNA of the CDR3: TGCGCCAGCAGCTTATTAGGACAGGGCGGAGAGACCCAGTACTTC. It encodes CASSLLGQGGETQYF.

The gene calls are TRBV19 and TRBJ2-3, with 7 bases fitting TRBD1. The V segment lost 6 bases and the J segment 0 bases; nucleotides outside the gene matches: 18. The length of the CDR3 is 19 residues. Germline V gene lookup returns CDR1 LNHDA and CDR2 SQIVND (reference sequence). DNA for the CDR3: TGTGCCAGTAGGTCTTCGGGACAGATCATCTCAACTAGCACAGATACGCAGTATTTT. The encoded protein is CASRSSGQIISTSTDTQYF.